This entry features one T cell receptor beta chain sequence. Only in-frame clones appear in the TCRdb table, and some are missing; sequencing was by immunoSEQ multiplex PCR. The sample has about 470,000 clones, around 90% seen once. Sample treatment: some 20 received Ad26.COV2.S at low or high dose, single or two shots; about 5 received placebo; per-sample allocation not given. Sampling was done on day 63 after the first vaccine or placebo injection. This record comes from a study of Ad26.COV2.S vaccination and SARS-CoV-2 variants. Looked up from germline, CDR1 is LNHDA and CDR2 is SQIVND (reference sequence). The CDR3 is 15 amino acids. The V end lost 5 bases, the J end lost 3 bases, and 13 bases lay between the germline ends.

Sequencing used peripheral blood, obtained in a trial of Ad26.COV2.S vaccine versus placebo. The chain uses TRBV19 and TRBJ2-2; D is uncertain. The source of this sequence is a person between 18 and 65 years old who received the Ad26.COV2.S COVID-19 vaccine or a placebo. The CDR3 protein is CASSLVGPYTGELFF. CDR3 nucleotide sequence: TGTGCCAGTAGTCTCGTGGGCCCATACACCGGGGAGCTGTTTTTT.